The present T cell receptor beta chain was sequenced within a study of cytomegalovirus exposure and HLA in healthy donors. V was pared by 2 bases and J by 5 bases, with 6 bases of the junction left unmatched. Germline CDR1 is SGHRS and CDR2 is YFSETQ. The CDR3 runs 14 residues. The PCR made use of 60 Vbeta and 13 Jbeta primers. The protocol was immunoSEQ multiplex PCR, while the TCRdb copy is restricted to in-frame clones and leaves out a portion. The sample yields about 110,000 clones, 70% to 85% seen once. Each donor was healthy, and each was a bone marrow donor. The rearrangement links TRBV5-1 to TRBJ1-2, with 7 bases identical to TRBD1. The sample comprised PBMCs. The TCR comes from a woman aged 35 to 49 in good health and CMV-seropositive. CDR3 bases: TGCGCCAGCAGCTTACGGGACAGCAAATATGGCTACACCTTC. Translation gives CASSLRDSKYGYTF.